This record covers a single T cell receptor beta chain. The antigen it recognizes is unknown. No much larger clone exists at a distance of one base, and base qualities are not known. The donors were people with melanoma. Libraries were made using the immunoSEQ multiplex PCR assay. TCRdb's version of the immuneACCESS table is confined to in-frame rearrangements and falls short of the full clone set. An unresolved V gene accounts for under half of the shortfall where checked; the remainder is of unknown origin. The sample records about 140,000 clones, nearly 95% of which are singletons. The ten biggest clones cover 1.5% of the sample. From the cysteine up to the phenylalanine, the CDR3 has a length of 16 residues. Only the CDR3 region is kept as DNA, spanning 48 bases read in frame from base 1. In the germline V gene, CDR1 corresponds to KGHSH and CDR2 to LQKENI. Germline trimming: 5 bases from V, 2 bases from J; junction bases outside gene matches: 12.

This record belongs to a study of CD4+ T cells in melanoma (dated by TCRdb to between 2022 and 2023). Context from the whole study: Neoantigen-specific CD4+ T cells in human melanoma were investigated in the study. Beyond this particular receptor, the publication reports: Diverse differentiation states were reported to be shown by neoantigen-specific CD4+ T cells in melanoma. The report described a correlation between neoantigen-specific CD4+ T cells and the function of CD8+ T cells, macrophages and B cells.

The sequence was obtained from a human donor with melanoma. The chain uses TRBV18 and TRBJ2-7, and 7 bases in between align with TRBD1. The CDR3: CASSSTGTVYTYEQYF. DNA sequence: TGTGCCAGCTCATCTACCGGGACAGTTTACACCTACGAGCAGTACTTC.